This T cell receptor (beta chain) comes out of a study of control samples from healthy donors and cancer patients. Germline V CDR1 and CDR2: SGHVS, FQNEAQ. V was shortened by 1 base and J by 8 bases, with 17 bases between the two germline ends. This CDR3 spans 15 amino acids. Measured with immunoSEQ multiplex PCR; TCRdb has only the in-frame clones, and not every one. The sample includes 55,000 to 90,000 clones, approximately 87% seen only once; the top ten take around 30%. The sequenced material came from blood. The sequence came from a man aged 50-59 years in good health. The rearrangement links TRBV7-8 to TRBJ1-2; D remains unclear. The CDR3 sequence is CASSLVERPGKGYTF. CDR3 sequence (DNA): TGTGCCAGCAGCTTAGTCGAGAGGCCCGGGAAAGGCTACACCTTC.